The sequence of this T cell receptor beta chain was determined in a study of T cells in Graves' hyperthyroidism and ophthalmopathy (dated by TCRdb to the late 2010s). Regarding the study in general: To identify TCR V-J signatures that set the groups apart, the researchers used a discovery cohort of 100 patients, made up of about 44 with Graves' ophthalmopathy and 57 with stable Graves' hyperthyroidism. Prospective prediction of ophthalmopathy was tested in an independent validation cohort of fewer than 20 hyperthyroidism patients and around 16 patients who later progressed to ophthalmopathy. The roughly 94 discovery patients were randomly divided into training and test sets at a 7:3 ratio. Thyroid tissue and blood T-cell repertoires from roughly 6 Graves' hyperthyroidism patients were also compared in the study. Once sampling was done, hyperthyroidism patients were given methimazole at a starting dose of 30 mg daily, whereas ophthalmopathy patients were given high-dose intravenous methylprednisolone. According to the paper, TCR Vbeta CDR3 sequencing was carried out on 135 peripheral blood samples, which came from under 50 ophthalmopathy, around 75 hyperthyroidism and approximately 17 progressor patients. The full study reports these points: During validation, the model predicted progression to ophthalmopathy a median of about 5.9 months ahead of onset, with 70.59% sensitivity and 72.22% specificity. Most expanded thyroid clonotypes (frequency above 0.001) were also found in blood, which suggests that blood repertoires may mirror thyroid immune responses. No statistical method was used to fix the sample size in advance, and group allocation was not hidden from the investigators. A model built on a 13 V-J signature distinguished ophthalmopathy from stable hyperthyroidism, reaching around 88% sensitivity and around 81% specificity in cross-validation and 80%/75% in testing.

The study excluded patients with uncontrolled infections, other autoimmune diseases, pregnancy or lactation. Clinical symptoms, serum thyroxine and TRAb, thyroid ultrasound, and orbital computed tomography formed the basis for the diagnoses. Total RNA was extracted using Trizol reagent, and RNA quality was assessed on an Agilent 2100 Bioanalyzer. The TCR beta CDR3 regions were amplified from the RNA transcripts. For the first round of RT-PCR on the TCR CDR3, the HTBI primer set was used together with the Qiagen OneStep RT-PCR kit. The libraries were constructed in a second round of multiplex PCR and then size-selected and purified. Libraries were sequenced paired-end with 100 bp reads on an Illumina HiSeq2000. Per the source publication's procedure: SOAPnuke was used to process the raw data, with reads discarded if the reads contained adapters or uncalled bases, had a mean Phred below 15, or lacked an exact constant-primer or identifier match. High-quality paired reads were merged using COPE v1.2.5, and each unique nucleotide sequence was defined as a clonotype. MiTCR v1.1 was used to align the clonotypes against IMGT TRBV, TRBD and TRBJ reference segments. The analysis was restricted to V-J combinations with a frequency above 0.0001, which together covered just over 98% of the repertoires. A TCS score was defined as the ratio of F50 (clonal expansion) to E x V (chaos), with BLOSUM62-based TCRdist applied between CDR3 peptides within each V-J. Welch's t-statistics and random forest reduced fewer than 600 V-J features to 13, which were used in a naive Bayes classifier (R e1071). The similarity between thyroid and blood repertoires was quantified using the Morisita-Horn index. TCRdb cleaned the public reads at Q25 with fastp, built clones with MiXCR and kept in-frame beta chains. Duplicate CDR3 protein sequences are folded into a single record with the most common DNA and genes. The V and J calls, along with clone size, are taken from TCRdb and not from the paper's own processing. Counted in this sample were around 660,000 distinct CDR3 sequences; nearly 45% of them appeared once. The ten most abundant clones make up approximately 6.8% of the sample.

Via the germline V gene, CDR1 is SGHVS and CDR2 FNYEAQ. From the cysteine through the phenylalanine, the CDR3 covers 15 amino acids. The read is trimmed to its CDR3 DNA, 45 bases read in frame from base 1. V is clipped by 7 bases and J by 1 base, and the sequence between their germline boundaries is 17 bases long. In regard to this clonotype: Its antigen specificity is not known. No much larger clone is present one base from it, and per-base qualities are unavailable.

The chain was built from TRBV7-6 and TRBJ2-7, with TRBD2 perhaps the D gene, on 7 matching bases. The receptor was derived from an adult man with Graves' disease, either hyperthyroidism or ophthalmopathy (not recorded which). Sequencing was carried out using peripheral blood or thyroid tissue (not recorded which). Here is the DNA: TGTGCCAGCACCCACTACGGGGGGCCGTCCTACGAGCAGTACTTC. Translated, this is CASTHYGGPSYEQYF.